The source of this TCR beta chain is a study of T cell responses to AZD1222 COVID-19 vaccine (dated by TCRdb to the early 2020s). About the full investigation: AZD1222 recipients given second doses at about 4 weeks or at about 12 weeks were pooled, since spike-specific TCR depth and breadth were not found to differ between the two schedules. Trial participants were enrolled by age into 18-55, 56-69 and 70-plus year subgroups, with approximately 160, 26 and 62 TCR-sequenced participants respectively. TCR sequencing was performed for roughly 250 trial participants, of whom around 200 were given two doses of AZD1222 and 26 were given two doses of MenACWY control vaccine.

The germline ends are 5 bases apart after V is trimmed by 4 bases and J by 2 bases. The germline V gene specifies SGHVS as CDR1 and FQNEAQ as CDR2. From its cysteine to its phenylalanine, the CDR3 spans 13 amino acids. The entry retains the CDR3 DNA only, 39 bases that are in frame from base 1. The paper as a whole reports these results and caveats: Vaccine-associated CD4 TCRs spanned the whole spike protein, with dominant responses in regions 160-218 and 743-854. Because no day 14 peak-response samples were available, the repertoires could be characterized only after the peak T cell response. Most participants were white British and females outnumbered males, and the authors suggested that clonal diversity may have been underestimated. A significant rise in spike-specific TCR breadth and depth was observed after two AZD1222 doses relative to day 0 and relative to MenACWY recipients. Reportedly, almost half of the unique spike-specific TCRs recognized epitopes lying outside the regions that are mutated in the B.1.351 and B.1.1.7 variants. In the small 56-69-year group, the increase in depth fell short of significance, most likely because of low power. Conclusions about previously exposed vaccinees are limited, since just six AZD1222 recipients were seropositive for SARS-CoV-2 at baseline.

The CDR3 regions of human TCRbeta chains were analyzed by immunosequencing. The study's processing was this. Repertoire TCRs were matched against a reference library of SARS-CoV-2-specific TCRs generated with the MIRA antigen-specificity platform. Breadth was defined as the fraction of unique TCRs that were SARS-CoV-2-associated. Depth was defined as the fraction of total T cells that were SARS-CoV-2-associated. Using the MIRA data, each spike-specific TCR was mapped to the spike region that the TCR reacts to and placed in a CD4 or CD8 class. Log10-transformed breadth and depth values were compared by one-way ANOVA with Sidak's multiple comparisons tests. In its TCRdb copy, this immuneACCESS table keeps in-frame sequences only and misses some clones. Where compared with another copy, unresolved V genes explain less than half of these, and the others have no known cause. V and J calls and clone size are copied from that table; D and trimming were computed from the DNA. A total of about 130,000 clones appear in this sample, around 90% of them only once. The ten biggest clones cover more than 5.5% of the sample.

This sample's time point label indicates: baseline before first vaccination. Samples from vaccinated people were obtained from the UK trials COV001 and COV002, which included a single-blind randomized controlled phase 2/3 trial of AZD1222 (ChAdOx1 nCoV-19) in healthy adults. For TCRbeta chain sequencing, PBMC samples were collected from trial participants at day 0 and at day 28 after the second dose. This clone was found once. What this receptor recognizes is not known. No much larger clone exists at a distance of one base, and base qualities are not known. The receptor comes from an adult in good health. The sample here was peripheral blood, taken on day 0 of AZD1222 vaccination. The chain is encoded by TRBV7-8 joined to TRBJ2-2; a confident D gene designation cannot be given. The nucleotide sequence is given as TGTGCCAGCAGCTACATAAACACCGGGGAGCTGTTTTTT. This sequence encodes CASSYINTGELFF.